These 22 T cell receptor beta chains were all obtained from the same sample, sequenced in a study of prognosis after radiotherapy for stage I lung cancer. Two-round multiplex PCR on genomic DNA was the method by which TCR beta CDR3 was amplified. Specific primers for each TRBV and TRBJ gene were what first-round PCR used. TCRdb re-called the multiplex PCR reads with MiXCR, one entry per CDR3 protein. The sample contains approximately 41,000 distinct CDR3 sequences, around 24% of which appear only once. Sequenced material: PBMCs, taken before or after stereotactic body radiation therapy (not recorded which). These receptors were collected from a donor at least 50 years old with non-small cell lung cancer.

This clonotype was found many times. The chain recombines TRBV6-2 or TRBV6-3 with TRBJ2-5; D is uncertain. This CDR3 region has 15 residues. The V and J ends lost 6 bases and 4 bases respectively, with 18 bases between them. The germline V gene has CDR1 MNHEY and CDR2 SVGEGT. The CDR3 loop reads CASSPLGHFLETQYF. CDR3 coding DNA: TGTGCCAGCAGCCCCCTTGGTCACTTCCTAGAGACCCAGTACTTC.

This clonotype was seen at least ten times. The chain is built from TRBV6-1 and TRBJ1-6, with 10 positions matching TRBD1. The CDR3 runs 14 residues. V was pared by 7 bases and J by 8 bases, with 5 bases of the junction left unmatched. The V gene's germline CDR1 is MNHNS and CDR2 SASEGT. The CDR3 nucleotides read TGTGCCAGCACCGGACAGGGGGATCATTCACCCCTCCACTTT. Encoded protein: CASTGQGDHSPLHF.

This clonotype was picked up many times. The chain carries TRBV20-1 and TRBJ2-7; 11 bases line up with TRBD2. CDR3 length equals 13 residues. V lost 6 bases and J lost 5; bases outside the gene matches: 6. Germline V CDR1 and CDR2: DFQATT, SNEGSKA (reference sequence). The CDR3 sequence: CSASGTSGDEQYF. In DNA form, the CDR3 reads TGCAGTGCCTCCGGGACTAGCGGCGACGAGCAGTACTTC.

This clonotype was detected ten times or more. The genes are TRBV28 and TRBJ1-1; D remains ambiguous. From germline, CDR1 is MDHEN and CDR2 SYDVKM. Between the trimmed V and J ends, which lost 6 bases and 0 bases, there was a span of 14 bases. This CDR3 has 15 residues. The CDR3 DNA is TGTGCCAGCAGACATTACAAGCTAATGAACACTGAAGCTTTCTTT. This gives the protein CASRHYKLMNTEAFF.

There are many counts of this clonotype. V is TRBV6-5 and J is TRBJ2-1; perhaps D is TRBD1 or TRBD2 (5 bases each). V was pared by 4 bases and J by 11 bases, with 18 bases between. The V gene's germline CDR1 is MNHEY and CDR2 SVGAGI. There are 14 residues in the CDR3. CDR3 sequence reads: CASSFTREIMKQFF. The CDR3 nucleotides are TGTGCCAGCAGTTTTACCAGGGAGATAATGAAGCAGTTCTTC.

In the case of this clonotype: One junction end disagrees with the germline gene, perhaps due to a read error. The chain uses TRBV27 and TRBJ1-5; 7 positions match TRBD1. This CDR3 is 13 amino acids long. CDR1 is MNHEY and CDR2 is SMNVEV in the germline V gene (reference sequence). The chain's CDR3 is CASRKGKGAPHRF. CDR3 bases: TGTGCCAGCAGAAAAGGGAAGGGGGCGCCCCATCGTTTT.

This clonotype was counted at least ten times. The chain couples TRBV10-3 to TRBJ2-7, with D perhaps TRBD1 (5 bases). This CDR3 region has 11 residues. The V end lost 9 bases, the J end lost 6 bases, and 12 bases lay between the germline ends. The germline CDR1 and CDR2 sequences are ENHRY and SYGVKD. CDR3: CAIGAPGEQYF. CDR3 coding DNA: TGTGCCATAGGGGCCCCGGGCGAGCAGTACTTC.

As for this clonotype: It is likely a read error: a sequence one base away is far more abundant. The CDR3 sequence is CSARRTIDNEQFF. Here the CDR3 DNA reads TGCAGTGCTAGAAGGACTATTGACAATGAGCAGTTCTTC. This rearrangement joins TRBV20-1 to TRBJ2-7; TRBD2 might be the D (6 bases). Judging by the DNA end, TRBJ2-1 fits better; the J call may be wrong. CDR1 and CDR2 from the germline V gene are DFQATT and SNEGSKA (reference sequence). This CDR3 contains 13 residues.

This clonotype has at least ten counts. This chain connects TRBV5-1 to TRBJ2-7, with 7 bases identical to TRBD2. V shed 7 bases and J 2 bases; nucleotides not matched to a gene: 12. CDR3 length equals 15 residues. Germline CDR1 is SGHRS and CDR2 is YFSETQ. CDR3 region: CASRVWLAEAYEQYF. In DNA, the CDR3 is TGCGCCAGCCGCGTCTGGCTAGCGGAGGCCTACGAGCAGTACTTC.

V is TRBV2 and J is TRBJ2-1; TRBD2 matches at 9 bases. Trimming removed 7 bases from V and 8 bases from J; junction bases left unmatched: 9. This CDR3 has 14 amino acids. Germline V gene sequence: CDR1 SNHLY, CDR2 FYNNEI. CDR3 sequence (DNA): TGTGCCAGCATGGGACTAGCTGGAGTTGATGAGCAGTTCTTC. This codes for CASMGLAGVDEQFF.

This clonotype was detected ten times or more. V usage is TRBV12-3 or TRBV12-4 and J usage is TRBJ1-1; D not certain. The V gene lost 4 bases and the J gene lost 1 base, with 7 bases spanning the gap. The CDR3 is made up of 13 amino acids. CDR3 sequence reads: CASSSIRNTEAFF. CDR3 sequence (DNA): TGTGCCAGCAGTTCGATCAGGAACACTGAAGCTTTCTTT.

Ten or more counts support this clonotype. The chain has TRBV3-1 and TRBJ2-7; 11 bases are a match to TRBD1. The ends lost 2 bases at V and 9 bases at J; junction bases unmatched: 6. The CDR3 sequence is 14 residues long. Per germline, CDR1 LGHDT and CDR2 YNNKEL (reference sequence). The CDR3 reads CASSQRTGGEGQYF. The CDR3 coding sequence is TGTGCCAGCAGCCAAAGGACAGGGGGCGAAGGGCAGTACTTC.

This clonotype has more than one count but fewer than ten. The CDR3 here is CASSPPGTGVSGNTIYF. The CDR3 bases are TGTGCCAGCTCACCCCCCGGGACAGGGGTCTCTGGAAACACCATATATTTT. The rearrangement links TRBV18 to TRBJ1-3; 10 bases align to TRBD1. The CDR3 loop spans 17 amino acids. CDR1 is KGHSH, CDR2 LQKENI, per germline. J gave up 0 bases and V 3 bases, and 5 bases lay outside the gene matches.

This clonotype was seen repeatedly, ten times or more. The chain joins TRBV5-5 to TRBJ1-5; D unclear. The V and J ends lost 2 bases and 1 base respectively, with 10 bases between them. Germline loops: CDR1 SGHKS, CDR2 YYEKEE (reference sequence). The CDR3 covers 15 residues. The CDR3 DNA is TGTGCCAGCAGCTTTGGATCCGACAGCAATCAGCCCCAGCATTTT. Its translation: CASSFGSDSNQPQHF.

This clonotype was found many times. This chain connects TRBV7-3 to TRBJ2-5; D may be TRBD1 or TRBD2 (7 bases each). Trimming stripped 0 bases from V and 4 bases from J, with 18 bases between. Germline CDR1 SGHTA, CDR2 FQGTGA. The CDR3 runs to 17 residues. Written as DNA, the CDR3 is TGTGCCAGCAGCTTAACGGGAGGGGGCGATAATGGAGAGACCCAGTACTTC. Protein product: CASSLTGGGDNGETQYF.

This clonotype was seen only a few times. This rearrangement joins TRBV12-3 or TRBV12-4 to TRBJ1-1, with TRBD1 identical over 7 bases. The V segment lost 4 bases and the J segment 2 bases; nucleotides outside the gene matches: 4. The CDR3 contains 14 residues. The CDR3 loop is CASSSRDRNTEAFF. The DNA of the CDR3 is TGTGCCAGCAGTTCCCGGGACAGAAACACTGAAGCTTTCTTT.

This clonotype was seen many times. The chain joins TRBV15 to TRBJ1-4; D ambiguous. Trimming cost V 6 bases and J 4 bases, with 15 bases left between them. The CDR3 totals 15 residues. Germline V gives CDR1 LNHNV, CDR2 YYDKDF (reference sequence). CDR3: CATSEQSGGNEKLFF. Written as DNA, the CDR3 is TGTGCCACCAGTGAACAGTCGGGCGGTAATGAAAAACTGTTTTTT.

This clonotype was counted many times. The rearrangement joins TRBV19 to TRBJ1-5, with D possibly being TRBD1 (5 bases). The CDR3 length is 19 residues. Germline CDR1 is LNHDA and CDR2 is SQIVND (reference sequence). Deletions cut 3 bases from V and 0 bases from J, with 21 bases between. Here the CDR3 reads CASSIITEGRFYSNQPQHF. The CDR3, as DNA: TGTGCCAGTAGTATCATTACGGAGGGACGCTTTTATAGCAATCAGCCCCAGCATTTT.

The genes are TRBV12-3 or TRBV12-4 and TRBJ2-2, with a possible D match to TRBD1 (5 bases). This CDR3 comprises 15 residues. Trimming took 3 bases from V and 1 from J, leaving 9 bases between them. DNA of the CDR3: TGTGCCAGCAGTTTCGACAGATTGAACACCGGGGAGCTGTTTTTT. Translation: CASSFDRLNTGELFF.

Many counts were recorded for this clonotype. The chain carries TRBV2 and TRBJ1-2; 9 nucleotides line up with TRBD1. This CDR3 spans 13 amino acids. V lost 7 bases, J lost 8 bases, and 8 bases stayed unmatched. From germline, CDR1 is SNHLY and CDR2 FYNNEI. CDR3 DNA sequence: TGTGCCAGCAATAAGGACAGGGGTGGCGGCTACACCTTC. As protein: CASNKDRGGGYTF.

At least ten counts were recorded for this clonotype. CDR3 sequence (DNA): TGTGCCAGCAGTTCCTACCAGGTCCCCTACGAGCAGTACTTC. Its protein is CASSSYQVPYEQYF. V usage is TRBV28 and J usage is TRBJ2-7; D gene uncertain. The CDR3 sequence is 14 residues long. CDR1 is MDHEN, CDR2 SYDVKM, per germline. Trimming removed 4 bases at V and 2 bases at J, with 12 bases between.

This clonotype was detected ten times or more. The chain carries TRBV19 and TRBJ2-1; D is undetermined. From germline, CDR1 is LNHDA and CDR2 SQIVND (reference sequence). The length of the CDR3 is 16 residues. V was shortened by 3 bases and J by 2 bases, with 14 bases between the two germline ends. CDR3 nucleotides: TGTGCCAGTAGTATTGGCCTTCGAAGGGCCTACAATGAGCAGTTCTTC. Protein product: CASSIGLRRAYNEQFF.